This is a list of T cell receptor beta chains from one sample in a study of cytomegalovirus exposure and HLA in healthy donors. Using immunoSEQ multiplex PCR, the repertoire was profiled, and TCRdb retains in-frame clones only, with some absent. The table records about 75,000 clones, 70% to 85% of them present only once. Source material: PBMCs. These receptor sequences come from a man in his sixties or seventies in good health and CMV-seropositive. CDR3s include the opening cysteine and the closing phenylalanine or tryptophan. D genes are given only for firm matches. The size of a clone is reported for some rows only, either as once, few or many, or as a class for expanded clones.

size	V	J	D	CDR3	DNA
few	TRBV4-3	TRBJ1-5	TRBD1	CASSQDRTGARPQHF	TGCGCCAGCAGCCAAGATCGGACAGGGGCTCGGCCCCAGCATTTT
-	TRBV27	TRBJ2-7	-	CASSLSAREYEQYF	TGTGCCAGCAGTTTAAGTGCACGGGAGTACGAGCAGTACTTC
-	TRBV9	TRBJ2-1	-	CASSVGVGGAYNEQFF	TGTGCCAGCAGCGTAGGGGTAGGGGGTGCCTACAATGAGCAGTTCTTC
once	TRBV7-3	TRBJ1-3	TRBD1	CASSLAGTGVGNTIYF	TGTGCCAGCAGCTTAGCCGGTACAGGGGTCGGAAACACCATATATTTT
once	TRBV10-3	TRBJ2-5	-	CAISGRGGTETQYF	TGTGCCATCAGTGGGAGGGGCGGGACGGAGACCCAGTACTTC
-	TRBV5-1	TRBJ2-7	TRBD2	CASSLEREWDEQYF	TGCGCCAGCAGCTTGGAGCGGGAGTGGGACGAGCAGTACTTC
-	TRBV5-1	TRBJ1-6	-	CASSFQDGNSPLHF	TGCGCCAGCAGCTTTCAGGATGGTAATTCACCCCTCCACTTT
-	TRBV11-1	TRBJ2-1	-	CASSQGANEQFF	TGTGCCAGCAGCCAGGGCGCCAATGAGCAGTTCTTC
-	TRBV7-9	TRBJ2-7	TRBD2	CASSATSGNYEQYF	TGTGCCAGCAGCGCGACTAGCGGGAACTACGAGCAGTACTTC
-	TRBV28	TRBJ2-3	-	CASSFRDTQYF	TGTGCCAGCAGCTTCAGGGATACGCAGTATTTT
-	TRBV5-4	TRBJ1-2	TRBD1	CASSFRPTGENGYTF	TGTGCCAGCAGCTTCCGACCGACAGGGGAAAACGGCTACACCTTC
once	TRBV7-6	TRBJ2-1	TRBD2	CASSLLAGGAVNEQFF	TGTGCCAGCAGCCTACTCGCGGGAGGAGCGGTCAATGAGCAGTTCTTC
-	TRBV29-1	TRBJ1-2	-	CSVETGANYGYTF	TGCAGCGTTGAAACGGGGGCTAACTATGGCTACACCTTC
-	TRBV10-3	TRBJ1-6	TRBD1	CAISDNGQVNSPLHF	TGTGCCATCAGTGACAACGGACAGGTTAATTCACCCCTCCACTTT
-	TRBV30	TRBJ2-5	-	CAWSVPPGRFSETQYF	TGTGCCTGGAGCGTTCCCCCAGGGAGGTTCTCAGAGACCCAGTACTTC
-	TRBV18	TRBJ2-7	TRBD1	CASSPLSGTGAYEQYF	TGTGCCAGCTCACCTTTGTCCGGGACAGGAGCATACGAGCAGTACTTC
-	TRBV30	TRBJ2-7	-	CACQQGLAREQYF	TGTGCCTGCCAACAGGGATTAGCGAGGGAGCAGTACTTC
once	TRBV28	TRBJ1-2	-	CASSQYGYTF	TGTGCCAGCAGCCAATATGGCTACACCTTC
-	TRBV5-4	TRBJ1-6	-	CASTRQVPNSPLHF	TGTGCCAGCACCCGACAGGTGCCTAATTCACCCCTCCACTTT
-	TRBV6-1	TRBJ2-5	TRBD2	CASSGGSGQETQYF	TGTGCCAGCAGCGGCGGGAGTGGACAAGAGACCCAGTACTTC
-	TRBV21-1	TRBJ2-7	-	CASSKAQCYEQYF	TGTGCCAGCAGCAAAGCGCAGTGTTACGAGCAGTACTTC
-	TRBV10-3	TRBJ2-1	-	CAIRGGAYNEQFF	TGTGCCATCAGGGGGGGGGCTTACAATGAGCAGTTCTTC
-	TRBV7-9	TRBJ2-7	-	CASSLGDSISYEQYF	TGTGCCAGCAGCTTAGGAGACTCGATCTCCTACGAGCAGTACTTC
-	TRBV30	TRBJ1-6	-	CAWQENYNSPLHF	TGTGCCTGGCAGGAAAACTATAATTCACCCCTCCACTTT
-	TRBV7-3	TRBJ2-3	-	CASSLTDFSTDTQYF	TGTGCCAGCAGCTTAACTGACTTCAGCACAGATACGCAGTATTTT
-	TRBV4-3	TRBJ2-2	-	CASSQDWELNALHTGELFF	TGCGCCAGCAGCCAAGATTGGGAGCTCAACGCCTTACACACCGGGGAGCTGTTTTTT
-	TRBV2	TRBJ2-7	TRBD2	CASRPGTNGYSYEQYF	TGTGCCAGCAGGCCCGGGACTAACGGATATTCCTACGAGCAGTACTTC
-	TRBV4-2	TRBJ1-5	-	CASSQDQGWGSNQPQHF	TGTGCCAGCAGCCAAGATCAGGGGTGGGGGAGCAATCAGCCCCAGCATTTT
-	TRBV2	TRBJ1-5	TRBD1	CASTGTGPLYQPQHF	TGTGCCAGCACCGGGACAGGACCCCTCTATCAGCCCCAGCATTTT
-	TRBV7-2	TRBJ2-1	TRBD1	CASSPRDRSYNEQFF	TGTGCCAGCAGCCCTAGGGACAGGTCTTACAATGAGCAGTTCTTC
-	TRBV5-1	TRBJ1-1	-	CASRPTGTMNTEAFF	TGCGCCAGCAGACCGACAGGAACGATGAACACTGAAGCTTTCTTT
-	TRBV5-4	TRBJ2-7	TRBD1	CASSSGTGGYEQYF	TGTGCCAGCAGCTCCGGGACAGGGGGCTACGAGCAGTACTTC
-	TRBV14	TRBJ1-2	-	CASSPQLGVGGYTF	TGTGCCAGCAGCCCCCAGCTAGGGGTGGGTGGCTACACCTTC
once	TRBV11-2	TRBJ2-7	TRBD2	CASSSRGGRGYEQYF	TGTGCCAGCAGCTCAAGGGGCGGGAGGGGCTACGAGCAGTACTTC
-	TRBV7-6	TRBJ1-6	-	CASSYTRGGSPLHF	TGTGCCAGCAGCTACACCAGGGGTGGGTCACCCCTCCACTTT
-	TRBV11-2	TRBJ1-4	-	CASSLGRGGGQKLFF	TGTGCCAGCAGCTTAGGGCGGGGGGGCGGACAAAAACTGTTTTTT
-	TRBV7-2	TRBJ1-1	-	CASSFLPQGNSEAFF	TGTGCCAGCAGCTTCCTCCCCCAGGGAAATTCTGAAGCTTTCTTT
-	TRBV7-2	TRBJ2-5	-	CASSLGASPSLRETQYF	TGTGCCAGCAGCTTAGGGGCTAGCCCCTCCTTGAGAGAGACCCAGTACTTC
-	TRBV28	TRBJ1-2	TRBD1	CASSSGGQGVPGYTF	TGTGCCAGCAGCTCGGGCGGACAGGGGGTTCCCGGCTACACCTTC
few	TRBV5-6	TRBJ2-1	TRBD2	CASSFGGSRSYNEQFF	TGTGCCAGCAGCTTTGGCGGGAGTCGGTCCTACAATGAGCAGTTCTTC
few	TRBV19	TRBJ2-7	TRBD1	CASSTTGGYEQYF	TGTGCCAGTAGTACGACAGGGGGCTACGAGCAGTACTTC
once	TRBV9	TRBJ2-3	TRBD2	CASSGGGLGITDTQYF	TGTGCCAGCAGCGGGGGGGGACTAGGGATAACGGATACGCAGTATTTT
-	TRBV27	TRBJ1-5	-	CASRGPYINQPQHF	TGTGCCAGCCGCGGCCCGTATATCAATCAGCCCCAGCATTTT
-	TRBV5-4	TRBJ2-7	TRBD1	CASSQGLGTGYAEQYF	TGTGCCAGCAGCCAAGGATTAGGGACAGGGTACGCCGAGCAGTACTTC
-	TRBV25-1	TRBJ2-7	-	CASSALDRSEQYF	TGTGCCAGCAGTGCACTAGACAGGTCGGAGCAGTACTTC
-	TRBV14	TRBJ2-5	-	CASSQDYGWNAGGETQYF	TGTGCCAGCAGCCAAGATTACGGTTGGAACGCTGGGGGGGAGACCCAGTACTTC
-	TRBV30	TRBJ2-3	-	CAWRGVWDTQYF	TGTGCCTGGAGAGGGGTGTGGGATACGCAGTATTTT
once	TRBV7-9	TRBJ2-7	-	CASSLRGTYEQYF	TGTGCCAGCAGCTTGAGGGGGACCTACGAGCAGTACTTC
-	TRBV30	TRBJ1-1	TRBD1	CAWSPRDRLNTEAFF	TGTGCCTGGAGTCCGCGGGACAGACTAAACACTGAAGCTTTCTTT
-	TRBV7-9	TRBJ2-7	TRBD1	CASSSPGQVNEQYF	TGTGCCAGCAGCTCTCCGGGACAGGTTAACGAGCAGTACTTC
-	TRBV10-3	TRBJ2-2	-	CAITGTTNTGELFF	TGTGCCATCACCGGGACAACGAACACCGGGGAGCTGTTTTTT
-	TRBV6-1	TRBJ2-2	-	CASTEDIFRAGELFF	TGTGCCAGCACCGAGGATATATTTCGGGCCGGGGAGCTGTTTTTT
-	TRBV5-6	TRBJ1-1	-	CASSRGGMNTEAFF	TGTGCCAGCAGCCGAGGGGGAATGAACACTGAAGCTTTCTTT
-	TRBV2	TRBJ2-3	TRBD2	CASKTSGSRVGTDTQYF	TGTGCCAGCAAGACTAGCGGGAGTAGGGTTGGCACAGATACGCAGTATTTT
-	TRBV30	TRBJ1-5	TRBD1	CAWSDRGYQPQHF	TGTGCCTGGAGTGACAGGGGTTACCAGCCCCAGCATTTT
-	TRBV30	TRBJ1-3	-	CAWSMDRNTIYF	TGTGCCTGGAGTATGGACAGAAACACCATATATTTT
-	TRBV6-5	TRBJ1-2	-	CASRTTDNGYTF	TGTGCCAGCAGGACGACAGACAATGGCTACACCTTC
-	TRBV6-5	TRBJ1-2	TRBD1	CASSWTGGYGYTF	TGTGCCAGCAGTTGGACAGGGGGCTATGGCTACACCTTC
-	TRBV7-3	TRBJ2-3	TRBD1	CASSIQGPDTQYF	TGTGCCAGCAGCATACAGGGGCCAGATACGCAGTATTTT